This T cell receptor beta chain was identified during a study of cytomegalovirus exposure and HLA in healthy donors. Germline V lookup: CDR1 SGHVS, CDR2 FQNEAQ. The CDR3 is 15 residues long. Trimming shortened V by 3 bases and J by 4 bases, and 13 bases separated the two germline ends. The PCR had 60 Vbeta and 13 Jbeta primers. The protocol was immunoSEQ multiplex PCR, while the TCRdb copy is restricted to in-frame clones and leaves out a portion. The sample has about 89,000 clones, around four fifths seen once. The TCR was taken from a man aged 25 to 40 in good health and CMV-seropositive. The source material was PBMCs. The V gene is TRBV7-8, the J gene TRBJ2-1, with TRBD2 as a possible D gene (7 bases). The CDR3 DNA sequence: TGTGCCAGCAGCTTTTCCGGGGGGCGTTACAATGAGCAGTTCTTC. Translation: CASSFSGGRYNEQFF.